The T cell receptor beta chain under discussion was sequenced for a study of T cell responses to AZD1222 COVID-19 vaccine (dated by TCRdb to about 2021). Broadly, across the study: AZD1222 recipients with second doses at about 4 weeks or about 12 weeks were pooled, because spike-specific TCR depth and breadth did not differ between schedules. TCR sequencing covered over 230 trial participants: roughly 200 given two doses of AZD1222 and some 25 given two doses of MenACWY control vaccine. Trial participants were enrolled by age into subgroups of 18-55, 56-69 and 70-plus years, and around 150, 28 and 57 TCR-sequenced participants, respectively, were included in these subgroups. Beyond this particular receptor, the publication reports: Conclusions about previously exposed vaccinees were limited because only six AZD1222 recipients were SARS-CoV-2 seropositive at baseline. Spike-specific TCR breadth and depth rose significantly after two AZD1222 doses compared with day 0 and with MenACWY recipients. In the small 56-69-year group, the increase in depth fell short of significance, most likely because of low power. Participants were mostly white British and included more females than males, and it was suggested by the authors that clonal diversity may have been underestimated. The vaccine-associated CD4 TCRs covered the entire spike protein, and the dominant responses fell in regions 160-218 and 743-854. Because no day 14 peak-response samples were available, repertoires were characterized only after the peak T cell response. Nearly half of unique spike-specific TCRs reportedly recognized epitopes outside regions mutated in the B.1.351 and B.1.1.7 variants.

In the paper's terms, the time point label means: baseline before first vaccination. Samples from vaccinated people were obtained from the UK trials COV001 and COV002, which included a single-blind randomized controlled phase 2/3 trial of AZD1222 (ChAdOx1 nCoV-19) in healthy adults. For TCRbeta chain sequencing, PBMC samples from trial participants were taken at day 0 and at day 28 after the second dose. The CDR3 regions of human TCRbeta chains were subjected to immunosequencing. In the original analysis: TCRs in the repertoires were compared against a reference library of SARS-CoV-2-specific TCRs that had been generated with the MIRA antigen-specificity platform. Breadth meant the fraction of unique TCRs that were SARS-CoV-2-associated, whereas depth meant the fraction of total T cells that were SARS-CoV-2-associated. Using the MIRA data, every spike-specific TCR was mapped to the spike region that the TCR reacted to and assigned to either a CD4 or a CD8 class. Log10-transformed breadth and depth values were compared by one-way ANOVA with Sidak's multiple comparisons tests. TCRdb obtained this table from immuneACCESS and retained in-frame rearrangements with V and J assigned. These tables miss some clones; where compared with another copy, unresolved V genes account for less than half of the shortfall, and the remainder is unexplained. V, J and clone size are taken as reported in that table, and D and trimming were inferred from the DNA itself. Counted in this sample were about 190,000 clones; under 95% of them appeared once. 0.75% to 1% of the sample belongs to the ten largest clones.

Cut back by 1 base and 2 bases, the V and J ends lie 9 bases apart. Inclusive of the bounding cysteine and phenylalanine, the CDR3 is 15 residues long. Of all the DNA, just the CDR3 is kept, 45 bases in frame from base 1. The germline V gene (reference sequence) specifies MNHEY as CDR1 and SMNVEV as CDR2. For this clone: Its antigen remains undetermined. No base quality information exists; no much larger clone differs at one position.

This receptor was obtained from an adult in good health. The chain joins TRBV27 to TRBJ1-5; TRBD1 is a possible D gene, resting on 6 matching bases. Sequencing used peripheral blood, obtained on day 0 of AZD1222 vaccination. The DNA sequence is as follows: TGTGCCAGCAGTTTATTGGGACACGGCAATCAGCCCCAGCATTTT. This translates into CASSLLGHGNQPQHF.